The source of this T cell receptor beta chain is a study of CD8 T cells in ankylosing spondylitis. Findings and limits, study-wide: Existing reports had already noted some motif variants in reactive arthritis synovial fluid and blood. Enrichment of disease-linked clones was reportedly significant in matched ankylosing spondylitis synovial fluid. Apparently characteristic of ankylosing spondylitis blood was a TCR beta motif (under ten highly homologous variants).

This clonotype was picked up many times. The antigen is unknown. Using its own MiXCR run on the 5' RACE reads, TCRdb lists one record per CDR3 protein. The repertoire includes fewer than 550,000 distinct CDR3 sequences, approximately 5.3% of them detected once, and around 3.4% sits in the top ten. CDR3 length: 11 residues. V lost 6 bases, J lost 6 bases, and 7 bases lay in between. The germline gives CDR1 MNHEY, CDR2 SVGAGI. The clonotype originates from a male donor with ankylosing spondylitis. This chain connects TRBV6-5 to TRBJ2-3, with no clear D. Sequenced material: blood, either unsorted or a sorted T cell fraction (not recorded which). Here the CDR3 reads CASRMGDTQYF. DNA for the CDR3: TGTGCCAGCAGGATGGGGGATACGCAGTATTTT.